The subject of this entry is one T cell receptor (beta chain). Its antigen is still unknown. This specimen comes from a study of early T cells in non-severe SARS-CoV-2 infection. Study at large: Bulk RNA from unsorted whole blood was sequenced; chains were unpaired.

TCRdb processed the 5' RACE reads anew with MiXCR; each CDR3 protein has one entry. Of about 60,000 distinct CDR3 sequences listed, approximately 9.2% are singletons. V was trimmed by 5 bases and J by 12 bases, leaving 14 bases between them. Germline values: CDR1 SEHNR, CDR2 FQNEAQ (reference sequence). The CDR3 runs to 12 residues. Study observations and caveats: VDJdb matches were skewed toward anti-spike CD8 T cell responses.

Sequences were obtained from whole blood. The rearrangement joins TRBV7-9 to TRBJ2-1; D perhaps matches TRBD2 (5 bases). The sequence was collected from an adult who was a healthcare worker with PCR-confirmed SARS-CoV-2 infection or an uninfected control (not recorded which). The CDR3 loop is CASSPIGGGQFF. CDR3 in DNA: TGTGCCAGCAGCCCGATAGGAGGTGGGCAGTTCTTC. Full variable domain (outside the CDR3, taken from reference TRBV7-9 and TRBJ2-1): DTGVSQNPRHKITKRGQNVTFRCDPISEHNRLYWYRQTLGQGPEFLTYFQNEAQLEKSRLLSDRFSAERPKGSFSTLEIQRTEQGDSAMYLCASSPIGGGQFFGPGTRLTVL.